Each of the 17 T cell receptor beta chains below was sequenced from the same sample in a study of blood T cell repertoires in COVID-19. TCRdb keeps only in-frame clones here, not all; method: immunoSEQ multiplex PCR. The repertoire consists of about 34,000 clones, with 90% occurring once and the leading ten covering roughly 19%. Sequencing was done on a sample of peripheral blood. These receptors all stem from an elderly man with acute or convalescent COVID-19.

The chain links TRBV27 to TRBJ2-5; maybe TRBD1 (6 bases). The CDR3 loop spans 16 amino acids. V lost 6 bases, J lost 2 bases, and 19 bases lay in between. Germline loops: CDR1 MNHEY, CDR2 SMNVEV (reference sequence). The CDR3 nucleotides are TGTGCCAGCAGGCCCTGGTCGACAGGCGTGCAAGAGACCCAGTACTTC. It specifies CASRPWSTGVQETQYF.

V is TRBV6-5 and J is TRBJ1-1, with D perhaps TRBD1 (5 bases). CDR3 length equals 14 residues. Trimming pared 5 bases from V and 4 bases from J, leaving 14 bases between. Germline V gene lookup returns CDR1 MNHEY and CDR2 SVGAGI. The CDR3 region is CASSRGSRGTEAFF. CDR3 nucleotide sequence: TGTGCCAGCAGTAGGGGCAGCCGAGGCACTGAAGCTTTCTTT.

This clone came up a few times. V and J are TRBV27 and TRBJ1-2, with 8 bases aligning to TRBD1. This CDR3 has 16 residues. Looked up from germline, CDR1 is MNHEY and CDR2 is SMNVEV (reference sequence). The J segment lost 4 bases and the V segment lost 11 bases, leaving 18 bases of the junction unmatched. The CDR3 nucleotides are TGTGCCTCATCCTCCGGACAGGGAAGGGTTAGCTATGGCTACACCTTC. Its protein is CASSSGQGRVSYGYTF.

The J gene is TRBJ2-5, the V gene TRBV7-7, with TRBD1 identical over 10 bases. V trimming: 1 base; J trimming: 4 bases; junction bases outside the gene matches: 3. Germline values: CDR1 SSHAT, CDR2 FNYEAQ (reference sequence). CDR3 length equals 15 residues. CDR3: CASSLEGQGPETQYF. CDR3 DNA sequence: TGTGCCAGCAGCTTAGAGGGACAGGGGCCAGAGACCCAGTACTTC.

The rearrangement links TRBV5-1 to TRBJ1-1, with D perhaps matching TRBD1 (5 bases). This CDR3 region has 13 residues. Per germline, CDR1 SGHRS and CDR2 YFSETQ. Deletions cut 6 bases from V and 6 bases from J, with 15 bases between. CDR3 in DNA: TGCGCCAGCATCTCGGAGGGACTCTCTGAAGCTTTCTTT. It yields the protein CASISEGLSEAFF. Using reference TRBV5-1 and TRBJ1-1 for the parts outside the CDR3, the full variable domain is KAGVTQTPRYLIKTRGQQVTLSCSPISGHRSVSWYQQTPGQGLQFLFEYFSETQRNKGNFPGRFSGRQFSNSRSEMNVSTLELGDSALYLCASISEGLSEAFFGQGTRLTVV.

The V and J genes are TRBV2 and TRBJ1-6; no clear D. CDR3 length: 14 amino acids. CDR1 and CDR2 (germline): SNHLY, FYNNEI. The V and J ends lost 1 base and 8 bases respectively, with 9 bases between them. The CDR3 coding sequence is TGTGCCAGCAGTGAAGGGTCAGGATATTCACCCCTCCACTTT. Translated: CASSEGSGYSPLHF.

This clone appeared once. V and J are TRBV30 and TRBJ1-1; 8 bases agree with TRBD1. This CDR3 region has 13 residues. In germline, CDR1 is GTSNPN, CDR2 SVGIG (reference sequence). After removal of 2 bases from V and 2 bases from J, the junction contained 1 base not matched to a gene. The CDR3: CAWSQGANTEAFF. The CDR3 DNA sequence: TGTGCCTGGAGTCAGGGGGCTAACACTGAAGCTTTCTTT.

This clone has a single count. The chain combines TRBV5-4 with TRBJ1-2; D is ambiguous. V dropped 0 bases and J dropped 8 bases, with 11 bases sitting between them. CDR1 is SGHNT, CDR2 YYREEE, per germline (reference sequence). The CDR3 consists of 13 residues. CDR3 sequence reads: CASSLAGSQGYTF. The CDR3 nucleotides read TGTGCCAGCAGCTTGGCTGGGAGCCAGGGCTACACCTTC.

V gene TRBV3-1 (or the pseudogene TRBV3-2) combines with J gene TRBJ2-7, with D perhaps matching TRBD2 (5 bases). Germline CDR1 LGHDT, CDR2 YNNKEL (reference sequence). This CDR3 spans 15 amino acids. Trimming cost V 5 bases and J 3 bases, with 17 bases left between them. DNA for the CDR3: TGTGCCAGCAGCTCCGGCTCCGGGGTCCTCTACGAGCAGTACTTC. It is translated as CASSSGSGVLYEQYF.

This chain joins TRBV6-5 and TRBJ2-1, with 7 positions matching TRBD1. Germline V gene lookup returns CDR1 MNHEY and CDR2 SVGAGI. The CDR3 loop spans 14 amino acids. V shed 0 bases, J shed 6 bases, and the junction held 2 bases outside the gene matches. In nucleotides, the CDR3 is TGTGCCAGCAGTTACTCCGGGACAGTCAATGAGCAGTTCTTC. Translating it yields CASSYSGTVNEQFF.

As DNA, the CDR3 is TGTGCCAGTAGGGAGTCCGGGACAGGCAATCAGCCCCAGCATTTT. It is translated as CASRESGTGNQPQHF. The chain combines TRBV19 with TRBJ1-5, with 7 nucleotides matching TRBD1. The CDR3 totals 15 residues. After removal of 6 bases from V and 2 bases from J, the junction contained 7 bases not matched to a gene. The germline V gene has CDR1 LNHDA and CDR2 SQIVND (reference sequence).

The chain recombines TRBV5-8 with TRBJ1-4; TRBD1 matches at 11 bases. Germline loops: CDR1 SGHTS, CDR2 YDEGEE. The length of the CDR3 is 15 residues. J was trimmed by 10 bases and V by 4 bases; bases with no gene match: 9. This CDR3 is CASSEWTGGFGKLFF. CDR3 coding DNA: TGTGCCAGCAGCGAATGGACAGGGGGCTTCGGAAAACTGTTTTTT.

The chain combines TRBV5-5 with TRBJ1-4; 10 bases agree with TRBD1. The CDR3 has 15 residues. V dropped 4 bases and J dropped 8; count of bases not matched to a gene: 8. Germline V lookup: CDR1 SGHKS, CDR2 YYEKEE (reference sequence). The CDR3 DNA reads as TGTGCCAGCAGCGTGACGGGACAGGGGATGGAAAAACTGTTTTTT. This gives the protein CASSVTGQGMEKLFF.

The V call is TRBV30, the J call TRBJ1-5; D unclear. There are 13 residues in the CDR3. V was cut by 5 bases and J by 7 bases, with 15 bases left in between. CDR1 GTSNPN and CDR2 SVGIG come from the germline V gene (reference sequence). CDR3 DNA sequence: TGTGCCTGGGCGGGAGGCAATCAGCAGCCCCAGCATTTT. It encodes CAWAGGNQQPQHF.

The CDR3 DNA reads TGCGCCAGCAGCTTGGGGCAGGGGGACGGGAATTCACCCCTCCACTTT. As protein: CASSLGQGDGNSPLHF. This rearrangement joins TRBV5-1 to TRBJ1-6; TRBD1 matches at 7 bases. V lost 0 bases and J lost 7; bases outside the gene matches: 7. The germline gives CDR1 SGHRS, CDR2 YFSETQ. The CDR3 spans 16 residues.

CDR3 bases: TGTGCCAGCAGCCACCCCGCTCGAGCGACTAGCGGGGGCGCGGGTTACAATGAGCAGTTCTTC. Protein product: CASSHPARATSGGAGYNEQFF. The chain has TRBV3-1 (or the pseudogene TRBV3-2) and TRBJ2-1; 12 bases align to TRBD2. With V trimmed by 3 bases and J by 4 bases, 19 bases remained unmatched. The CDR3 spans 21 residues. Germline assignment: CDR1 LGHDT and CDR2 YNNKEL (reference sequence).

The chain recombines TRBV23-1 with TRBJ2-1; 11 nucleotides match TRBD2. TRBV23-1 is sorted into the ORF group, with uncertain function. The CDR3 length is 18 residues. V dropped 2 bases and J dropped 9; count of bases not matched to a gene: 15. The CDR3 loop reads CASSQRCSLAGGYREQFF. DNA of the CDR3: TGCGCCAGCAGTCAACGCTGTAGTCTAGCGGGGGGCTACCGTGAGCAGTTCTTC.